This T cell receptor (beta chain) is from a study of cytomegalovirus exposure and HLA in healthy donors. There are a few counts of this clone. V gave up 3 bases and J gave up 5 bases, with 10 bases separating them. CDR3 length equals 13 residues. CDR1 SGHAT and CDR2 FQNNGV come from the germline V gene. PCR was performed using 60 Vbeta and 13 Jbeta primers. Method: immunoSEQ multiplex PCR; TCRdb's copy keeps in-frame clones and lacks some. The sample shows about 100,000 clones, about 80% of them seen only once. The sequenced sample was PBMCs. This clonotype was obtained from a female donor in good health and CMV-seropositive. The rearrangement uses TRBV11-2 and TRBJ1-1, with D possibly matching TRBD1 (6 bases). In DNA, the CDR3 is TGTGCCAGCAGCTTCGTGAGGGGGACTGAAGCTTTCTTT. Amino acids: CASSFVRGTEAFF.